Listed below are T cell receptor beta chains from one sample, sequenced in a study of T cell responses to AZD1222 COVID-19 vaccine. The data were produced by immunoSEQ multiplex PCR, yet TCRdb's version contains in-frame clones alone and is incomplete. The data show fewer than 90,000 clones, around 89% seen once. The starting material was peripheral blood, obtained 28 days after the second AZD1222 dose. These TCRs come from an adult who received the AZD1222 COVID-19 vaccine. Each CDR3 is given with its conserved first and last residue. The D gene is left open where the match is weak. The size entry is marked missing in some rows and otherwise reads once, few, many or a size class.

>TRBJ1-1|-|TRBV4-1|TRBD1
TGCGCCAGCAGCTTGCATAAACCGGGACAGGTAAACACTGAAGCTTTCTTT
CASSLHKPGQVNTEAFF
>TRBJ1-1|-|TRBV7-9|-
TGTGCCAGCAGCGCCTGGATGGGGATGAACACTGAAGCTTTCTTT
CASSAWMGMNTEAFF
>TRBJ2-7|-|TRBV6-2/TRBV6-3|TRBD1
TGTGCCAGCAGTTCCCCGAGGACAGGGTTTTACGAGCAGTACTTC
CASSSPRTGFYEQYF
>TRBJ2-1|-|TRBV7-9|-
TGTGCCAGCAGCTCTACCTTACTAGTATCCTACAATGAGCAGTTCTTC
CASSSTLLVSYNEQFF
>TRBJ2-7|-|TRBV5-4|-
TGTGCCAGCAGCTCCAATGAGTACGAGCAGTACTTC
CASSSNEYEQYF
>TRBJ1-2|few|TRBV6-1|-
TGTGCCAGCAGTGAAGCTTCGTTTCCCTATGGCTACACCTTC
CASSEASFPYGYTF
>TRBJ1-6|-|TRBV19|-
TGTGCCAGTAGTTATAGCTCCTATAATTCACCCCTCCACTTT
CASSYSSYNSPLHF
>TRBJ1-2|few|TRBV7-2|-
TGTGCCAGCAGCTTATACGGGAACTATGGCTACACCTTC
CASSLYGNYGYTF
>TRBJ2-2|-|TRBV4-2|TRBD2
TGTGCCAGCAGCCAAGGCGGGGCTGGACTAGTAACGAACACCGGGGAGCTGTTTTTT
CASSQGGAGLVTNTGELFF
>TRBJ1-1|-|TRBV5-4|-
TGTGCCAGCAGCTTGGAGGGGACTGAAGCTTTCTTT
CASSLEGTEAFF
>TRBJ2-5|-|TRBV3-1/TRBV3-2|TRBD2
TGTGCCAGCAGCCAAGATCCGCTAGCGGGGGTCCAAGAGACCCAGTACTTC
CASSQDPLAGVQETQYF
>TRBJ1-2|-|TRBV5-8|-
TGTGCCAGCAGCTTCGAGACAGCAGAGAACTATGGCTACACCTTC
CASSFETAENYGYTF
>TRBJ2-1|-|TRBV18|TRBD1
TGTGCCAGCTCCCCCGAAACAGGGGGCCAGCAGTTCTTC
CASSPETGGQQFF
>TRBJ2-3|-|TRBV25-1|-
TGTGCCAGCAGTGAATCTGAAGCGGGACATTATCTAGATACGCAGTATTTT
CASSESEAGHYLDTQYF